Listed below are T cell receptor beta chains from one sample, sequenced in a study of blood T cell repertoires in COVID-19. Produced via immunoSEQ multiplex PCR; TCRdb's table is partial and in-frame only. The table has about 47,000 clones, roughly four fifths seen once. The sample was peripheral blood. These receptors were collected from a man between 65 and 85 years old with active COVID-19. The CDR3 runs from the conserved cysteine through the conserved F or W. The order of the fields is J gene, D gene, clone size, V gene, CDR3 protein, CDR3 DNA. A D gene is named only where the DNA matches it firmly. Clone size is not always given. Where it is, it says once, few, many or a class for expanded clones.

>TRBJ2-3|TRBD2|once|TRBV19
CASSISGRGTDTQYF
TGTGCCAGTAGTATATCAGGGCGGGGGACAGATACGCAGTATTTT
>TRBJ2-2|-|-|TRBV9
CASSVRVTGELFF
TGTGCCAGCAGCGTCAGGGTTACCGGGGAGCTGTTTTTT
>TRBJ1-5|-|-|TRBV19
CASSIQDSNQPQHF
TGTGCCAGTAGCATACAGGATAGCAATCAGCCCCAGCATTTT
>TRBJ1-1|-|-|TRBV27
CASTLGGNTEAFF
TGTGCCAGCACCCTCGGAGGGAACACTGAAGCTTTCTTT
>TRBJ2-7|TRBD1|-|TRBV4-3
CASSQDFRDRGLGEQYF
TGCGCCAGCAGCCAAGATTTCAGGGACAGGGGTCTTGGCGAGCAGTACTTC
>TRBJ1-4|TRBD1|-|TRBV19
CASSGQETNEKLFF
TGTGCCAGTAGTGGACAGGAAACTAATGAAAAACTGTTTTTT
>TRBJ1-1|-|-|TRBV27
CASSQLTENTEAFF
TGTGCCAGCAGTCAGTTGACAGAGAACACTGAAGCTTTCTTT
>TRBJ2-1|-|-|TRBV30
CAWSVLAGSEQFF
TGTGCCTGGAGTGTCCTGGCGGGCAGTGAGCAGTTCTTC
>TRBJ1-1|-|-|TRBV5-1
CASSLMGPEGAFF
TGCGCCAGCAGCTTGATGGGGCCGGAGGGAGCTTTCTTT
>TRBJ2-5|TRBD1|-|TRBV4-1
CASSQDAGTAKETQYF
TGCGCCAGCAGCCAGGACGCCGGGACAGCCAAAGAGACCCAGTACTTC
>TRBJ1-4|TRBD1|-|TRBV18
CASSHRDRNEKLFF
TGTGCCAGCTCACACCGGGACAGAAATGAAAAACTGTTTTTT
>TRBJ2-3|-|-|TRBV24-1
CATSVGETDTQYF
TGTGCCACCAGTGTCGGGGAAACAGATACGCAGTATTTT
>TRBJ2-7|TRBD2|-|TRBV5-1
CASSPALAGGHEQYF
TGCGCCAGCAGCCCAGCGTTGGCGGGGGGCCACGAGCAGTACTTC
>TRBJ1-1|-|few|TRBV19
CASSMRNGGKLAFF
TGTGCCAGTAGTATGAGGAATGGGGGCAAGCTGGCTTTCTTT
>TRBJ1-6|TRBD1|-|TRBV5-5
CASSFSPQGAFSYNSPLHF
TGTGCCAGCAGCTTTTCCCCACAGGGGGCGTTTTCCTATAATTCACCCCTCCACTTT
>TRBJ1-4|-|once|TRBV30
CAWSVQGINEKLFF
TGTGCCTGGAGTGTTCAGGGGATAAATGAAAAACTGTTTTTT
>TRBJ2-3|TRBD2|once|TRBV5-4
CAGTGGAGTDTQYF
TGTGCCGGGACCGGGGGGGCGGGCACAGATACGCAGTATTTT
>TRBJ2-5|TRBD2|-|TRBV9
CASSSGLAGGHETQYF
TGTGCCAGCAGCTCGGGACTAGCGGGGGGTCACGAGACCCAGTACTTC
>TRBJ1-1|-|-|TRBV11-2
CASSQRPTEAFF
TGTGCCAGCAGCCAGCGACCCACTGAAGCTTTCTTT
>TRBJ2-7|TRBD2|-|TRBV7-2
CASSPGQLGGGSSYEQYF
TGTGCCAGCAGCCCAGGACAGTTGGGCGGGGGGAGCTCCTACGAGCAGTACTTC
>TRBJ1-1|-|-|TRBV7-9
CASSLPGTQAFF
TGTGCCAGCAGCCTCCCGGGGACTCAAGCTTTCTTT
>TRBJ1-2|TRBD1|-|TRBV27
CASSFWGQGNEGGYTF
TGTGCCAGCAGTTTTTGGGGACAGGGGAACGAGGGTGGCTACACCTTC
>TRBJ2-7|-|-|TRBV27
CASRPGHGTYEQYF
TGTGCCAGCAGACCCGGACACGGTACCTACGAGCAGTACTTC
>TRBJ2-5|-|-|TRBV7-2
CASSPLSSGTQYF
TGTGCCAGCAGCCCCCTTTCCTCGGGGACCCAGTACTTC
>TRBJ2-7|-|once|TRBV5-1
CASSDPSASYEQYF
TGCGCCAGCAGCGACCCTAGCGCCTCCTACGAGCAGTACTTC
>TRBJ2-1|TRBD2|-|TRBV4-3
CASSQESGGYNEQFF
TGCGCCAGCAGCCAAGAAAGCGGGGGTTACAATGAGCAGTTCTTC
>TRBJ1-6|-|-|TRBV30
CAWRGARSPLHF
TGTGCCTGGAGGGGGGCTAGGTCACCCCTCCACTTT
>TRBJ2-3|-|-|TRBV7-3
CASSRRAGSADTQYF
TGTGCCAGCAGCCGTCGAGCGGGCTCCGCAGATACGCAGTATTTT